The rows below give T cell receptor beta chains drawn from one sample of a study of blood T cell repertoires in COVID-19. Assay: immunoSEQ multiplex PCR; the TCRdb copy retains only in-frame clones and omits some. The table includes some 220,000 clones, 84% detected once. The source material was peripheral blood. These TCRs come from a woman over 75 with active or convalescent COVID-19. Both conserved end residues are trimmed from each CDR3. Each record gives: V gene, CDR3 length, J gene, CDR3 protein.

v_call: TRBV7-8
cdr3_length: 11
j_call: TRBJ1-2
cdr3_aa: ASSLISQGGYT

v_call: TRBV19
cdr3_length: 14
j_call: TRBJ1-1
cdr3_aa: ASRQDRGVSNTEAF

v_call: TRBV15
cdr3_length: 13
j_call: TRBJ2-1
cdr3_aa: ATSRDGTGSDEQF

v_call: TRBV11-2
cdr3_length: 11
j_call: TRBJ2-5
cdr3_aa: ASSSGLAETQY

v_call: TRBV3-1/TRBV3-2
cdr3_length: 12
j_call: TRBJ1-1
cdr3_aa: ASSRGQGSSEAF

v_call: TRBV5-1
cdr3_length: 13
j_call: TRBJ1-5
cdr3_aa: ASSLVGGGGEPQH

v_call: TRBV20-1
cdr3_length: 17
j_call: TRBJ2-1
cdr3_aa: SASGNLRRGGTSYNEQF

v_call: TRBV4-2
cdr3_length: 12
j_call: TRBJ1-2
cdr3_aa: ASSPTGDNYGYT

v_call: TRBV28
cdr3_length: 11
j_call: TRBJ2-7
cdr3_aa: ASRQQGKHEQY

v_call: TRBV7-2
cdr3_length: 14
j_call: TRBJ1-1
cdr3_aa: ASSLDLARANTEAF

v_call: TRBV7-9
cdr3_length: 12
j_call: TRBJ1-1
cdr3_aa: ASSLGGQGVEAF

v_call: TRBV5-1
cdr3_length: 13
j_call: TRBJ2-7
cdr3_aa: ASSLAELGTYEQY

v_call: TRBV13
cdr3_length: 13
j_call: TRBJ2-7
cdr3_aa: ASSPGLAGSYEQY

v_call: TRBV6-2/TRBV6-3
cdr3_length: 15
j_call: TRBJ2-7
cdr3_aa: ASSYPGYTQGIYEQY

v_call: TRBV5-5
cdr3_length: 10
j_call: TRBJ1-2
cdr3_aa: ASSLNSYGYT

v_call: TRBV2
cdr3_length: 14
j_call: TRBJ1-2
cdr3_aa: ASSPNPHRVGYGYT

v_call: TRBV29-1
cdr3_length: 10
j_call: TRBJ2-7
cdr3_aa: SVSTGYYEQY

v_call: TRBV7-2
cdr3_length: 13
j_call: TRBJ2-5
cdr3_aa: ASSPRLAFEETQY

v_call: TRBV2
cdr3_length: 13
j_call: TRBJ1-1
cdr3_aa: ASSKGQVMNTEAF

v_call: TRBV27
cdr3_length: 10
j_call: TRBJ2-7
cdr3_aa: ASIGQSYEQY

v_call: TRBV5-6
cdr3_length: 15
j_call: TRBJ2-2
cdr3_aa: ASSLLGKHANTGELF

v_call: TRBV27
cdr3_length: 11
j_call: TRBJ2-5
cdr3_aa: ASSFLTGETQY

v_call: TRBV30
cdr3_length: 11
j_call: TRBJ1-5
cdr3_aa: AWSVGRDQPQH

v_call: TRBV11-2
cdr3_length: 15
j_call: TRBJ2-1
cdr3_aa: ASSLRTRLTSYNEQF

v_call: TRBV7-8
cdr3_length: 11
j_call: TRBJ1-6
cdr3_aa: ASSLQSGEPLH

v_call: TRBV6-5
cdr3_length: 12
j_call: TRBJ1-1
cdr3_aa: ASQGAWGDTEAF

v_call: TRBV30
cdr3_length: 14
j_call: TRBJ1-3
cdr3_aa: AWSGPDRAPGNTIY

v_call: TRBV6-4
cdr3_length: 14
j_call: TRBJ2-3
cdr3_aa: ASSASGTSGLTTQY

v_call: TRBV27
cdr3_length: 12
j_call: TRBJ2-7
cdr3_aa: ASSLVTGGYEQY

v_call: TRBV2
cdr3_length: 13
j_call: TRBJ1-2
cdr3_aa: ASSPRQGFLGGYT

v_call: TRBV7-6
cdr3_length: 11
j_call: TRBJ2-7
cdr3_aa: ASSSGTSHEQY

v_call: TRBV6-5
cdr3_length: 12
j_call: TRBJ1-2
cdr3_aa: ARHGGGFNYGYT

v_call: TRBV5-6
cdr3_length: 13
j_call: TRBJ1-2
cdr3_aa: ASSLAGVRNYGYT

v_call: TRBV11-1
cdr3_length: 13
j_call: TRBJ2-5
cdr3_aa: ASSLVSAGKETQY

v_call: TRBV7-3
cdr3_length: 11
j_call: TRBJ2-5
cdr3_aa: ASSSIGEETQY

v_call: TRBV7-3
cdr3_length: 13
j_call: TRBJ1-1
cdr3_aa: ASSLDAQGSTEAF

v_call: TRBV5-1
cdr3_length: 12
j_call: TRBJ1-1
cdr3_aa: ASSLTWGGTEAF

v_call: TRBV6-5
cdr3_length: 13
j_call: TRBJ1-6
cdr3_aa: ASSPTGTGESPLH

v_call: TRBV28
cdr3_length: 9
j_call: TRBJ2-2
cdr3_aa: ASSPFGELF

v_call: TRBV7-9
cdr3_length: 12
j_call: TRBJ2-7
cdr3_aa: ASSLDRAGYEQY

v_call: TRBV18
cdr3_length: 15
j_call: TRBJ1-6
cdr3_aa: ASSPMRQGAGNSPLH

v_call: TRBV4-3
cdr3_length: 12
j_call: TRBJ1-1
cdr3_aa: ASSQPGQDTEAF

v_call: TRBV7-8
cdr3_length: 13
j_call: TRBJ2-2
cdr3_aa: ASSLGGRNTGELF

v_call: TRBV7-9
cdr3_length: 14
j_call: TRBJ2-1
cdr3_aa: ASSRTARTSSNEQF

v_call: TRBV6-1
cdr3_length: 16
j_call: TRBJ2-6
cdr3_aa: ASSEQTSLGSRANVLT

v_call: TRBV19
cdr3_length: 14
j_call: TRBJ1-1
cdr3_aa: ASSSPGQPMNTEAF

v_call: TRBV3-1/TRBV3-2
cdr3_length: 13
j_call: TRBJ1-6
cdr3_aa: ASSPKAQGASPLH

v_call: TRBV7-2
cdr3_length: 14
j_call: TRBJ2-1
cdr3_aa: ASSLAGTSSYNEQF

v_call: TRBV18
cdr3_length: 11
j_call: TRBJ2-7
cdr3_aa: ASSLELPKEQY

v_call: TRBV7-3
cdr3_length: 11
j_call: TRBJ2-7
cdr3_aa: ASSSPRIYEQY

v_call: TRBV7-3
cdr3_length: 13
j_call: TRBJ2-1
cdr3_aa: ASSLGRADYNEQF

v_call: TRBV7-2
cdr3_length: 13
j_call: TRBJ1-1
cdr3_aa: ASSPTQAVGTEAF